A single sample is the source of the 5 T cell receptor beta chains below, sequenced in a study of cytomegalovirus exposure and HLA in healthy donors. PCR was performed using 60 Vbeta and 13 Jbeta primers. TCRdb's copy holds only in-frame clones and misses some; the assay was immunoSEQ multiplex PCR. The sample consists of some 130,000 clones, 79% of them appearing once. Material for sequencing was PBMCs. These receptor sequences come from a young man in good health and CMV-seronegative.

The gene calls are TRBV18 and TRBJ2-5; a weak D match, TRBD2 (6 bases). CDR3 length: 13 residues. The V end was cut by 5 bases, the J end by 2 bases, with 9 bases between. CDR1 and CDR2 from the germline V gene are KGHSH and LQKENI. The CDR3 loop reads CASSGGRQETQYF. The CDR3 DNA is TGTGCCAGCTCAGGAGGGAGGCAAGAGACCCAGTACTTC.

J is TRBJ1-2 and V is TRBV6-5; perhaps TRBD1 as D (5 bases). The CDR3 runs to 15 residues. Germline V gene lookup returns CDR1 MNHEY and CDR2 SVGAGI. V shed 5 bases and J shed 1 base, with 14 bases lying between them. DNA of the CDR3: TGTGCCAGCAGTCCCTCCAGGGCGCATAACTATGGCTACACCTTC. It specifies CASSPSRAHNYGYTF.

V gene TRBV11-2 combines with J gene TRBJ1-3; the match to TRBD1 covers 9 bases. Germline V gene data show CDR1 as SGHAT and CDR2 as FQNNGV. CDR3 length: 17 amino acids. V gave up 5 bases and J gave up 5 bases; unmatched junction bases: 13. This chain's CDR3 is CASSIYGTGSLRNTIYF. CDR3 nucleotide sequence: TGTGCCAGCAGCATATACGGGACAGGGAGCCTTAGAAACACCATATATTTT.

The chain joins TRBV28 to TRBJ2-5; perhaps TRBD2 as D (6 bases). Germline values: CDR1 MDHEN, CDR2 SYDVKM. The V end was cut by 11 bases, the J end by 2 bases, with 15 bases between. The CDR3 extends over 13 amino acids. The CDR3 DNA reads as TGTGCCGGGAGGAGGACATTGCAAGAGACCCAGTACTTC. Translation gives CAGRRTLQETQYF.

The count of this clone is one. This chain joins TRBV28 and TRBJ2-1; 16 bases are a match to TRBD2. The CDR3 contains 18 residues. Germline V lookup: CDR1 MDHEN, CDR2 SYDVKM. Trimming took 1 base from V and 3 from J; bases not matched to a gene: 3. For the CDR3, the DNA is TGTGCCAGCAGTTTATCGGGACTAGCGGGAGGGCTCTACAATGAGCAGTTCTTC. Amino acid sequence: CASSLSGLAGGLYNEQFF.